These 27 T cell receptor beta chains share one sample of origin, sequenced in a study of technical replicates of blood from a few donors. Repertoires were generated with immunoSEQ multiplex PCR, while TCRdb's copy carries only in-frame clones and drops some. The table includes about 64,000 clones, 70% to 90% detected once. The sample comprised PBMCs. The receptors were sampled from a human donor in good health. Some clones in this sample may be carry-over from other donors' samples.

The chain's CDR3 is CASSLEGLGTQYF. The CDR3 nucleotides read TGTGCCAGCAGCTTAGAGGGGTTAGGTACGCAGTATTTT. This rearrangement joins TRBV7-9 to TRBJ2-3; D might be TRBD1 (5 bases). Per germline, CDR1 SEHNR and CDR2 FQNEAQ (reference sequence). V lost 1 base, J lost 8 bases, and 10 bases lay in between. This CDR3 has 13 amino acids.

The V gene is TRBV10-3, the J gene TRBJ2-3, with TRBD2 matching over 8 bases. Germline V CDR1 and CDR2: ENHRY, SYGVKD. CDR3 size: 14 residues. The ends lost 6 bases at V and 4 bases at J; junction bases unmatched: 6. DNA of the CDR3: TGTGCCATCAGCCCCCGGCGGGAGGCAGATACGCAGTATTTT. Protein product: CAISPRREADTQYF.

The chain links TRBV5-1 to TRBJ1-4, with TRBD1 matching 7 bases. V shed 3 bases, J shed 0 bases, and the junction held 5 bases outside the gene matches. The CDR3 runs 16 residues. The germline V gene has CDR1 SGHRS and CDR2 YFSETQ. In nucleotides, the CDR3 is TGCGCCAGCAGCTCAGGGGGTACTGCAACTAATGAAAAACTGTTTTTT. Protein: CASSSGGTATNEKLFF.

V usage is TRBV30 and J usage is TRBJ2-3, with 10 positions matching TRBD2. Germline CDR1 and CDR2: GTSNPN and SVGIG (reference sequence). The CDR3 is made up of 16 amino acids. After removal of 1 base from V and 5 bases from J, the junction contained 9 bases not matched to a gene. The CDR3 DNA sequence: TGTGCCTGGAGTGGAGATCTAGCGGGAGTTAGAGATACGCAGTATTTT. Translating gives CAWSGDLAGVRDTQYF.

V gene TRBV11-2 combines with J gene TRBJ2-1; 12 bases are a match to TRBD2. The CDR3 extends over 15 amino acids. Trimming removed 5 bases from V and 3 bases from J; junction bases left unmatched: 2. Germline V gives CDR1 SGHAT, CDR2 FQNNGV. The chain's CDR3 is CASSRTSGIYNEQFF. In DNA form, the CDR3 reads TGTGCCAGCAGCCGGACTAGCGGGATCTACAATGAGCAGTTCTTC.

DNA of the CDR3: TGTGCCAGCAGCTTAGTCAGGACAGGGGGCCTGGCCTACGAGCAGTACTTC. This codes for CASSLVRTGGLAYEQYF. The genes are TRBV11-2 and TRBJ2-7; 11 bases map to TRBD1. Germline V gene sequence: CDR1 SGHAT, CDR2 FQNNGV. This CDR3 region has 17 residues. Trimming at V came to 1 base and at J to 2 bases, leaving 7 bases not matched to a gene.

The chain recombines TRBV7-3 with TRBJ1-2; 8 positions match TRBD1. With V trimmed by 6 bases and J by 2 bases, 8 bases remained unmatched. This CDR3 has 15 amino acids. The germline CDR1 and CDR2 sequences are SGHTA and FQGTGA. The CDR3 is CASRPTTGGNYGYTF. CDR3 sequence (DNA): TGTGCCAGCAGACCAACCACAGGGGGGAACTATGGCTACACCTTC. Drawing the rest from reference TRBV7-3 and TRBJ1-2, the complete variable domain is GAGVSQTPSNKVTEKGKYVELRCDPISGHTALYWYRQSLGQGPEFLIYFQGTGAADDSGLPNDRFFAVRPEGSVSTLKIQRTERGDSAVYLCASRPTTGGNYGYTFGSGTRLTVV.

The J gene is TRBJ1-5, the V gene TRBV7-2; D is perhaps TRBD1 (6 bases). The CDR3 covers 16 residues. Germline CDR1 and CDR2: SGHTA and FQGNSA. With 5 bases removed from V and 2 bases from J, the gap between germline ends came to 16 bases. CDR3 coding DNA: TGTGCCAGCAGCACACAGGGACCCTTCGGCAATCAGCCCCAGCATTTT. Protein sequence: CASSTQGPFGNQPQHF.

This clone was detected a few times. In DNA form, the CDR3 reads TGTGCCAGCAGCTCCGGACAGGGGGCGAACTATGGCTACACCTTC. This gives the protein CASSSGQGANYGYTF. This chain uses TRBV7-2 with TRBJ1-2, with 11 positions matching TRBD1. After removal of 4 bases from V and 2 bases from J, the junction contained 3 bases not matched to a gene. Germline V gene sequence: CDR1 SGHTA, CDR2 FQGNSA. This CDR3 is built from 15 residues.

The V call is TRBV7-2, the J call TRBJ1-2, with 9 bases fitting TRBD1. The CDR3 covers 15 residues. V was clipped by 6 bases and J by 5 bases; unmatched bases: 10. The germline CDR1 and CDR2 sequences are SGHTA and FQGNSA. This chain's CDR3 is CASRATGGAGYGYTF. The CDR3 region has the DNA TGTGCCAGCAGGGCCACAGGGGGCGCAGGTTATGGCTACACCTTC.

This chain links TRBV7-9 with TRBJ1-2; 10 bases match TRBD1. The CDR3 is 15 amino acids. CDR1 is SEHNR and CDR2 is FQNEAQ in the germline V gene (reference sequence). The trim removed 4 bases at V and 2 bases at J, leaving 4 bases unmatched. Here the CDR3 DNA reads TGTGCCAGCAGCTACCAGGACAGGGGGAACTATGGCTACACCTTC. Translated: CASSYQDRGNYGYTF.

The chain couples TRBV15 to TRBJ1-2; 10 bases fit TRBD1. From germline, CDR1 is LNHNV and CDR2 YYDKDF (reference sequence). The CDR3 covers 15 residues. Unmatched junction bases numbered 4, after V lost 1 base and J lost 5 bases. CDR3 coding DNA: TGTGCCACCAGCAGAGGACAGGGGGCCGGGTATGGCTACACCTTC. Translation gives CATSRGQGAGYGYTF.

The chain has TRBV7-3 and TRBJ2-1, with TRBD1 matching 7 bases. The germline V gene encodes CDR1 SGHTA and CDR2 FQGTGA. The CDR3 has 16 amino acids. Germline trimming cut 5 bases from V and 6 bases from J; bases unmatched to any gene: 13. DNA of the CDR3: TGTGCCAGCAGCGCCAATTCTGCGGCAGGGGGCAATGAGCAGTTCTTC. It specifies CASSANSAAGGNEQFF.

The V gene is TRBV29-1, the J gene TRBJ2-1, with D tentatively TRBD1 (7 bases). V was clipped by 6 bases and J by 0 bases, with 12 bases between them. The germline CDR1 and CDR2 sequences are SQVTM and ANQGSEA. The CDR3 runs to 14 residues. CDR3 region: CSVDQGGSYNEQFF. CDR3 DNA sequence: TGCAGCGTAGACCAGGGGGGCTCCTACAATGAGCAGTTCTTC.

V and J are TRBV7-2 and TRBJ1-1, with TRBD1 identical over 7 bases. The CDR3 consists of 13 residues. The trim removed 5 bases at V and 8 bases at J, leaving 8 bases unmatched. Germline V CDR1 and CDR2: SGHTA, FQGNSA. The CDR3 sequence is CASSRDSHVEAFF. CDR3 coding DNA: TGTGCCAGCAGCCGGGACAGTCACGTAGAAGCTTTCTTT.

The DNA of the CDR3 is TGTGCCAGCAGTGTCCTAGACAGGGGCTCCTACGAGCAGTACTTC. Amino acid sequence: CASSVLDRGSYEQYF. The gene calls are TRBV6-1 and TRBJ2-7; 8 nucleotides line up with TRBD1. The CDR3 is 15 residues long. V lost 4 bases to trimming and J lost 0 bases; unmatched junction nucleotides: 5. Germline V gives CDR1 MNHNS, CDR2 SASEGT.

V usage is TRBV7-8 and J usage is TRBJ1-3; 10 positions match TRBD1. Germline V CDR1 and CDR2: SGHVS, FQNEAQ. V trimming: 5 bases; J trimming: 4 bases; junction bases outside the gene matches: 14. The CDR3 length is 18 residues. The CDR3 DNA sequence: TGTGCCAGCAGCCCAACGCCGAGACAGGGGGCGCAGGGAAACACCATATATTTT. It yields the protein CASSPTPRQGAQGNTIYF. Drawing the rest from reference TRBV7-8 and TRBJ1-3, the complete variable domain is GAGVSQSPRYKVAKRGQDVALRCDPISGHVSLFWYQQALGQGPEFLTYFQNEAQLDKSGLPSDRFFAERPEGSVSTLKIQRTQQEDSAVYLCASSPTPRQGAQGNTIYFGEGSWLTVV.

J is TRBJ1-1 and V is TRBV29-1, with no clear D. Looked up from germline, CDR1 is SQVTM and CDR2 is ANQGSEA. V lost 3 bases to trimming and J lost 0 bases, with 11 bases between them. This CDR3 contains 14 residues. The CDR3 nucleotides read TGCAGCGTTGATTTAGAGGGATTGAACACTGAAGCTTTCTTT. This gives the protein CSVDLEGLNTEAFF.

V is TRBV19 and J is TRBJ2-3; TRBD2 might be the D (6 bases). Trimming took 9 bases from V and 6 from J, leaving 10 bases between them. The V gene's germline CDR1 is LNHDA and CDR2 SQIVND (reference sequence). This CDR3 is 11 amino acids long. As DNA, the CDR3 is TGTGCCAGCTCTGCGGGGGATACGCAGTATTTT. It encodes CASSAGDTQYF.

The chain couples TRBV4-2 to TRBJ2-1; 8 bases agree with TRBD2. The CDR3 is 16 residues long. Germline CDR1 LGHNA, CDR2 YNFKEQ. V shed 4 bases and J 2 bases; nucleotides not matched to a gene: 7. CDR3 protein: CASSPPSSGTYNEQFF. The CDR3 nucleotides are TGTGCCAGCAGCCCACCTAGTAGCGGGACCTACAATGAGCAGTTCTTC.

For the CDR3, the DNA is TGTGCCAGCAGATACTCGGGGGGGCGGTCTGGTGGCTACACCTTC. Protein sequence: CASRYSGGRSGGYTF. This sequence joins TRBV7-9 and TRBJ1-2; D might be TRBD1 (6 bases). The germline V gene has CDR1 SEHNR and CDR2 FQNEAQ (reference sequence). The CDR3 covers 15 residues. The V end was cut by 6 bases, the J end by 7 bases, with 21 bases between.

The CDR3 DNA follows: TGTGCCAGCAGTGTTAGCTCTGGGGCCAACGTCCTGACTTTC. Translation: CASSVSSGANVLTF. V gene TRBV6-1 combines with J gene TRBJ2-6, with no clear D. Germline V gene sequence: CDR1 MNHNS, CDR2 SASEGT. There are 14 residues in the CDR3. Deletions cut 4 bases from V and 0 bases from J, with 4 bases between.

The chain recombines TRBV7-9 with TRBJ1-1, with D perhaps TRBD1 (6 bases). Germline CDR1 is SEHNR and CDR2 is FQNEAQ (reference sequence). Trimming removed 6 bases at V and 3 bases at J, with 20 bases between. The CDR3 loop spans 16 amino acids. For the CDR3, the DNA is TGTGCCAGCAGATCAACACAGGGAAGCGGTGACACTGAAGCTTTCTTT. Translating gives CASRSTQGSGDTEAFF.

The V and J genes are TRBV18 and TRBJ2-3; 10 nucleotides align to TRBD2. The V and J ends lost 3 bases and 4 bases, in that order; junction bases with no gene match: 4. The CDR3 spans 15 residues. Germline V gives CDR1 KGHSH, CDR2 LQKENI. Here the CDR3 DNA reads TGTGCCAGCTCACCTGCCCTAGCGGGGGCAGATACGCAGTATTTT. Its translation is CASSPALAGADTQYF.

The rearrangement uses TRBV19 and TRBJ1-5; D uncertain. The germline CDR1 and CDR2 sequences are LNHDA and SQIVND (reference sequence). The CDR3 contains 14 residues. The V and J ends lost 2 bases and 0 bases respectively, with 5 bases between them. The CDR3: CASSIRVSNQPQHF. The DNA of the CDR3 is TGTGCCAGTAGTATAAGAGTTAGCAATCAGCCCCAGCATTTT.

The V call is TRBV2, the J call TRBJ1-4; D not certain. The V gene lost 6 bases and the J gene lost 8 bases, with 7 bases spanning the gap. The CDR3 has 11 amino acids. The germline V gene has CDR1 SNHLY and CDR2 FYNNEI. CDR3 protein: CASSSLEKLFF. CDR3 nucleotide sequence: TGTGCCAGCAGCTCTCTGGAAAAACTGTTTTTT. Full variable domain (rest looked up from reference TRBV2 and TRBJ1-4): EPEVTQTPSHQVTQMGQEVILRCVPISNHLYFYWYRQILGQKVEFLVSFYNNEISEKSEIFDDQFSVERPDGSNFTLKIRSTKLEDSAMYFCASSSLEKLFFGSGTQLSVL.

The gene calls are TRBV10-3 and TRBJ1-1, with D possibly being TRBD1 (5 bases). Trimming removed 7 bases at V and 1 base at J, with 10 bases between. CDR3 length: 13 amino acids. Germline CDR1 reads ENHRY; CDR2 reads SYGVKD. This CDR3 is CAINLGQNTEAFF. CDR3 coding DNA: TGTGCCATCAACCTCGGACAGAACACTGAAGCTTTCTTT.